These 18 T cell receptor beta chains were all obtained from the same sample, sequenced in a study of T-cell reconstitution after alpha-beta-depleted transplantation in children. Unique molecular identifiers were built into the TCRbeta library. TCRdb reprocessed the PCR reads via MiXCR and lists one record per CDR3 protein. The profile shows 200,000 to 300,000 distinct CDR3 sequences, approximately 12% of them singletons. The sequenced sample was PBMCs from the stem cell graft donor, obtained from the stem cell graft. All receptors derive from a human donor who donated a stem cell graft to a child with acute lymphoblastic leukemia.

This clonotype was detected many times. The chain couples TRBV5-1 to TRBJ2-3; 10 nucleotides agree with TRBD1. This CDR3 region has 16 residues. V gave up 0 bases and J gave up 5 bases; unmatched junction bases: 6. Germline V gene data show CDR1 as SGHRS and CDR2 as YFSETQ. The CDR3 reads CASSLVGQGLRDTQYF. The DNA of the CDR3 is TGCGCCAGCAGCTTGGTGGGACAGGGGTTGAGAGATACGCAGTATTTT.

This clonotype occurred many times. This chain uses TRBV7-2 with TRBJ2-1; 8 nucleotides line up with TRBD2. The length of the CDR3 is 13 residues. The germline V gene has CDR1 SGHTA and CDR2 FQGNSA. Trimming at V came to 0 bases and at J to 16 bases, leaving 8 bases not matched to a gene. The CDR3 DNA reads as TGTGCCAGCAGCTTAGCGCGGGGGGCCAGGCTTTTCTTC. Amino acid sequence: CASSLARGARLFF. The complete variable domain, with remaining parts taken from reference TRBV7-2 and TRBJ2-1, reads GAGVSQSPSNKVTEKGKDVELRCDPISGHTALYWYRQSLGQGLEFLIYFQGNSAPDKSGLPSDRFSAERTGGSVSTLTIQRTQQEDSAVYLCASSLARGARLFFGPGTRLTVL.

This clonotype came up many times. The chain links TRBV20-1 to TRBJ1-5, with 8 bases lining up with TRBD1. The trim removed 6 bases at V and 5 bases at J, leaving 9 bases unmatched. Germline CDR1 reads DFQATT; CDR2 reads SNEGSKA (reference sequence). This CDR3 is 14 amino acids long. The CDR3 protein is CSAHRTGKDQPQHF. The CDR3 DNA is TGCAGTGCCCATCGGACAGGGAAGGATCAGCCCCAGCATTTT.

This chain uses TRBV28 with TRBJ2-5; 9 bases agree with TRBD1. From germline, CDR1 is MDHEN and CDR2 SYDVKM. The CDR3 is 13 amino acids. Trimming at V came to 10 bases and at J to 1 base, leaving 4 bases not matched to a gene. The CDR3, as DNA: TGTGCCACCTTGGACAGGGGCCAAGAGACCCAGTACTTC. It codes for CATLDRGQETQYF.

In this sample, this clonotype turned up many times. V and J are TRBV20-1 and TRBJ1-2, with D unresolved. Trimming cost V 6 bases and J 6 bases, with 14 bases left between them. Germline lookup yields CDR1 DFQATT and CDR2 SNEGSKA (reference sequence). This CDR3 is 12 amino acids long. CDR3 sequence (DNA): TGCAGTGCCAATCAAGGGTCAAATGGCTACACCTTC. This sequence encodes CSANQGSNGYTF.

This clonotype came up many times. This chain links TRBV20-1 with TRBJ2-7, with D maybe TRBD2 (6 bases). The CDR3 sequence is 14 residues long. The germline V and J ends were trimmed by 3 bases and 0 bases, with 12 bases remaining between them. Germline loops: CDR1 DFQATT, CDR2 SNEGSKA (reference sequence). This CDR3 reads CSASDRGSSYEQYF. CDR3 nucleotides: TGCAGTGCTAGCGATCGGGGGAGCTCCTACGAGCAGTACTTC.

This clonotype came up many times. As DNA, the CDR3 is TGTGCCAGCAGTCCTAACACCGACTCCTACAATGAGCAGTTCTTC. Its protein is CASSPNTDSYNEQFF. This chain links TRBV27 with TRBJ2-1; D gene uncertain. V was shortened by 5 bases and J by 0 bases, with 11 bases between the two germline ends. Looked up from germline, CDR1 is MNHEY and CDR2 is SMNVEV (reference sequence). The CDR3 covers 15 residues.

This clonotype was counted at least ten times. The chain is built from TRBV4-3 and TRBJ2-7; TRBD1 matches at 7 bases. The length of the CDR3 is 16 residues. The germline gives CDR1 LGHNA, CDR2 YSLEER. The V gene end was trimmed by 1 base and the J gene end by 2 bases; junction bases not matched to a gene: 8. The CDR3 DNA reads TGCGCCAGCAGCCAAGCCTTGCGACAGGGTGCCTACGAGCAGTACTTC. Protein: CASSQALRQGAYEQYF.

The V and J genes are TRBV19 and TRBJ2-2; D ambiguous. Germline V gives CDR1 LNHDA, CDR2 SQIVND (reference sequence). Deletions cut 5 bases from V and 9 bases from J, with 16 bases between. CDR3 length: 14 residues. CDR3 DNA: TGTGCCAGTAGTGAAGGGAATGCGATCTGGGAGCTGTTTTTT. Amino acid sequence: CASSEGNAIWELFF.

This clonotype was recorded at least ten times. The chain has TRBV20-1 and TRBJ2-5; no clear D gene. The V end was cut by 3 bases, the J end by 5 bases, with 4 bases between. Germline CDR1 DFQATT, CDR2 SNEGSKA (reference sequence). The CDR3 loop spans 10 amino acids. The CDR3 region is CSASGETQYF. The CDR3 region has the DNA TGCAGTGCTAGTGGCGAGACCCAGTACTTC.

This clonotype was detected many times. The rearrangement links TRBV5-5 to TRBJ1-5; tentative D call: TRBD1 (6 bases). Germline V gene lookup returns CDR1 SGHKS and CDR2 YYEKEE (reference sequence). V shed 5 bases and J shed 0 bases, with 12 bases lying between them. This CDR3 has 15 residues. The CDR3: CASSIRGNSNQPQHF. CDR3 in DNA: TGTGCCAGCAGTATCAGGGGAAATAGCAATCAGCCCCAGCATTTT. The variable domain in full, completed from reference TRBV5-5 and TRBJ1-5, reads DAGVTQSPTHLIKTRGQQVTLRCSPISGHKSVSWYQQVLGQGPQFIFQYYEKEERGRGNFPDRFSARQFPNYSSELNVNALLLGDSALYLCASSIRGNSNQPQHFGDGTRLSIL.

The sample holds many counts of this clonotype. The gene calls are TRBV12-3 or TRBV12-4 and TRBJ1-6; 10 nucleotides agree with TRBD1. This CDR3 is built from 14 residues. V lost 7 bases to trimming and J lost 7 bases; unmatched junction nucleotides: 4. CDR3 region: CASIPGQGNSPLHF. The DNA of the CDR3 is TGTGCCAGCATCCCGGGACAGGGGAATTCACCCCTCCACTTT.

To note about this clonotype: This may stem from a read error, because a much larger clone lies one nucleotide away. The chain recombines TRBV10-3 with TRBJ2-7; D perhaps matches TRBD1 (6 bases). The CDR3 sequence is 14 residues long. Trimming cost V 0 bases and J 6 bases, with 12 bases left between them. The germline V gene encodes CDR1 ENHRY and CDR2 SYGVKD. CDR3 nucleotides: TGTGCCATCAGTGAGTCGACAGGATACTCCGAGCAGTACTTC. Protein product: CAISESTGYSEQYF.

This clonotype was recorded at least ten times. The chain joins TRBV5-1 to TRBJ1-1; D uncertain. Germline lookup yields CDR1 SGHRS and CDR2 YFSETQ. V was shortened by 0 bases and J by 1 base, with 7 bases between the two germline ends. This CDR3 has 14 residues. CDR3 coding DNA: TGCGCCAGCAGCTTGGTAGCCGCGAACACTGAAGCTTTCTTT. This encodes CASSLVAANTEAFF.

Notes on this clonotype: A much larger clonotype is one base distant, so this may be a read error. The chain employs TRBV4-3 and TRBJ2-2; 9 nucleotides line up with TRBD2. V was clipped by 3 bases and J by 2 bases; unmatched bases: 4. Germline CDR1 and CDR2: LGHNA and YSLEER. This CDR3 spans 16 amino acids. DNA for the CDR3: TGCGCCAGCAGCCAGAGGACTAGCGTAAACACCGGGGAGCTGTTTTTT. Amino acids: CASSQRTSVNTGELFF.

This clonotype was detected a few times. The chain uses TRBV20-1 and TRBJ2-7; perhaps TRBD2 as D (6 bases). Deletions cut 0 bases from V and 2 bases from J, with 23 bases between. Germline-derived CDR1 and CDR2 are DFQATT and SNEGSKA (reference sequence). This CDR3 has 18 amino acids. In nucleotides, the CDR3 is TGCAGTGCTAGAGATCCCGGGTTGGAGGGAGGCAGCCCCTACGAGCAGTACTTC. Amino acids: CSARDPGLEGGSPYEQYF.

There are many counts of this clonotype. This chain links TRBV18 with TRBJ2-3, with 7 bases fitting TRBD2. The CDR3 has 15 amino acids. Germline loops: CDR1 KGHSH, CDR2 LQKENI. After removal of 1 base from V and 1 base from J, the junction contained 2 bases not matched to a gene. The CDR3 DNA reads TGTGCCAGCTCACCACAAAGCGGGGGCACAGATACGCAGTATTTT. Its translation: CASSPQSGGTDTQYF.

This clonotype was recorded many times. The chain employs TRBV29-1 and TRBJ1-2, with D tentatively TRBD1 (6 bases). CDR1 SQVTM and CDR2 ANQGSEA come from the germline V gene. V gave up 7 bases and J gave up 4 bases, with 13 bases separating them. This CDR3 comprises 12 residues. CDR3 residues: CSARTRGYGYTF. CDR3 in DNA: TGCAGCGCCCGGACCAGGGGCTATGGCTACACCTTC.